Presented here are 10 T cell receptor beta chains from one specimen sequenced in a study of glioma-infiltrating T cells after dendritic cell vaccination listed by TCRdb under 2016. The method behind the library was the immunoSEQ multiplex PCR assay. This immuneACCESS table, as held by TCRdb, lists in-frame sequences with V and J called but not all clones. Of the missing ones, under half trace to an unresolved V gene in checked studies; the others have no known cause. Counted in this sample were roughly 38,000 clones; about 80% of them appeared once. Clones ranked in the top ten supply approximately 8.3% of the sample. The specimen comprised blood, sampled before dendritic cell vaccination. These receptors all come from a human donor with glioblastoma.

This clone was recorded only once. The chain joins TRBV5-8 to TRBJ1-6; TRBD1 might be the D (6 bases). This CDR3 is built from 16 residues. V shed 6 bases and J shed 7 bases, with 20 bases lying between them. In germline, CDR1 is SGHTS, CDR2 YDEGEE. The CDR3 DNA reads TGTGCCAGCACCGACCCGGGGGGCGCGTGGAATTCACCCCTCCACTTT. It translates to CASTDPGGAWNSPLHF.

This chain joins TRBV29-1 and TRBJ1-2; no reliable D call. V was shortened by 7 bases and J by 4 bases, with 16 bases between the two germline ends. CDR3 size: 13 residues. Looked up from germline, CDR1 is SQVTM and CDR2 is ANQGSEA. In nucleotides, the CDR3 is TGCAGCGCCCGACAAACAGCAGGCTATGGCTACACCTTC. Translating it yields CSARQTAGYGYTF.

Remarks on this clone: One junction end disagrees with the germline gene, perhaps due to a read error. The chain is built from TRBV14 and TRBJ1-1, with TRBD1 identical over 9 bases. Germline V gene sequence: CDR1 SGHDN, CDR2 FVKESK. This CDR3 contains 13 residues. The CDR3 loop reads CASSQRDRVGCIF. CDR3 in DNA: TGTGCCAGCAGCCAAAGGGACAGGGTAGGGTGCATATTT.

This clone was observed a handful of times. The chain employs TRBV7-3 and TRBJ2-1; 7 nucleotides line up with TRBD2. CDR1 SGHTA and CDR2 FQGTGA come from the germline V gene. Unmatched junction bases numbered 6, after V lost 6 bases and J lost 7 bases. The CDR3 is 13 residues long. The CDR3 protein is CASSYGGGNEQFF. The CDR3 DNA reads TGTGCCAGCAGTTACGGCGGGGGTAATGAGCAGTTCTTC.

The chain joins TRBV9 to TRBJ1-4; TRBD1 aligns across 8 bases. This CDR3 has 14 residues. V was clipped by 4 bases and J by 6 bases; unmatched bases: 5. Germline assignment: CDR1 SGDLS and CDR2 YYNGEE. DNA of the CDR3: TGTGCCAGCAGCACGACAGGGGTGTATGAAAAACTGTTTTTT. Protein sequence: CASSTTGVYEKLFF.

The chain carries TRBV13 and TRBJ2-5, with D perhaps TRBD2 (6 bases). The CDR3 has 14 amino acids. Germline CDR1 reads PRHDT; CDR2 reads FYEKMQ (reference sequence). V was shortened by 0 bases and J by 11 bases, with 16 bases between the two germline ends. DNA of the CDR3: TGTGCCAGCAGCTTAGGGGCTAGCGTGGGGGAGCAGTACTTC. This translates into CASSLGASVGEQYF.

The chain has TRBV6-5 and TRBJ2-1; 7 bases fit TRBD2. The CDR3 extends over 16 amino acids. Germline V lookup: CDR1 MNHEY, CDR2 SVGAGI. V lost 0 bases and J lost 0; bases outside the gene matches: 2. In DNA, the CDR3 is TGTGCCAGCAGTTACTCGGGCGGGAGCTCCTACAATGAGCAGTTCTTC. This codes for CASSYSGGSSYNEQFF.

The chain combines TRBV5-1 with TRBJ2-1; weak D call: TRBD2 (6 bases). CDR3 size: 14 residues. In germline, CDR1 is SGHRS, CDR2 YFSETQ. Trimming took off 0 bases at V and 4 bases at J, with 8 bases between the two ends. CDR3 loop: CASSLAGVYNEQFF. The CDR3 bases are TGCGCCAGCAGCTTGGCGGGGGTATACAATGAGCAGTTCTTC.

The chain recombines TRBV6-4 with TRBJ2-7; D might be TRBD1 (6 bases). This CDR3 is built from 12 residues. V lost 8 bases and J lost 6, with 14 bases in between. The germline gives CDR1 MRHNA, CDR2 SNTAGT. The CDR3 sequence: CASAWTAAEQYF. The CDR3 nucleotides are TGTGCCAGCGCCTGGACAGCGGCCGAGCAGTACTTC.

This chain links TRBV19 with TRBJ1-5; 8 positions match TRBD1. V was clipped by 6 bases and J by 2 bases; unmatched bases: 6. The CDR3 covers 15 residues. CDR1 is LNHDA, CDR2 SQIVND, per germline (reference sequence). The CDR3 sequence: CASRQQGVGNQPQHF. In DNA form, the CDR3 reads TGTGCCAGTAGGCAACAGGGGGTTGGCAATCAGCCCCAGCATTTT. The full variable domain, with the rest looked up from reference TRBV19 and TRBJ1-5, is DGGITQSPKYLFRKEGQNVTLSCEQNLNHDAMYWYRQDPGQGLRLIYYSQIVNDFQKGDIAEGYSVSREKKESFPLTVTSAQKNPTAFYLCASRQQGVGNQPQHFGDGTRLSIL.